This entry lists 2 T cell receptor beta chains sequenced from one sample in a study of siplizumab effects on memory and regulatory T cells. TCRdb keeps only in-frame clones here, not all; method: immunoSEQ multiplex PCR. The data hold about 100,000 clones, with about 91% observed a single time. Sequencing was carried out using Tregs sorted from blood. All receptors derive from a human donor in good health.

This chain links TRBV5-4 with TRBJ2-1; 10 bases match TRBD2. The CDR3 totals 15 residues. V dropped 2 bases and J dropped 3; count of bases not matched to a gene: 2. Germline values: CDR1 SGHNT, CDR2 YYREEE (reference sequence). The CDR3 spells CASSLLAGLYNEQFF. DNA for the CDR3: TGTGCCAGCAGCTTACTAGCGGGACTCTACAATGAGCAGTTCTTC.

This chain links TRBV19 with TRBJ1-6; TRBD1 is a possible D gene (5 bases). Germline assignment: CDR1 LNHDA and CDR2 SQIVND (reference sequence). Trimming stripped 4 bases from V and 11 bases from J, with 18 bases between. This CDR3 region has 15 residues. The CDR3 region has the DNA TGTGCCAGTAGTACTGTTTGGGGGTCGGAGACACCCCTCCACTTT. This sequence encodes CASSTVWGSETPLHF. Drawing the rest from reference TRBV19 and TRBJ1-6, the complete variable domain is DGGITQSPKYLFRKEGQNVTLSCEQNLNHDAMYWYRQDPGQGLRLIYYSQIVNDFQKGDIAEGYSVSREKKESFPLTVTSAQKNPTAFYLCASSTVWGSETPLHFGNGTRLTVT.